This TCR beta chain was obtained from a study of blood T cell repertoires in COVID-19. Study context: From the United States, Italy and Spain came samples of acute and convalescent COVID-19.

Per the germline V gene, CDR1 is SGHVS and CDR2 is FNYEAQ. V gave up 0 bases and J gave up 4 bases, with 13 bases separating them. This CDR3 is built from 16 residues. Only a few counts were recorded for this clone. Profiled with immunoSEQ multiplex PCR; TCRdb holds only in-frame clones, not every one. The sample carries about 260,000 clones, less than 90% recorded once. The chain couples TRBV7-6 to TRBJ1-3; no reliable D call. The receptor was derived from a man aged 55 to 70 who had recovered from COVID-19. The sequenced material came from peripheral blood. CDR3 amino acids: CASSLAPVGMGNTIYF. The CDR3 nucleotides are TGTGCCAGCAGCTTAGCCCCCGTCGGGATGGGAAACACCATATATTTT.